This T cell receptor (beta chain) was retrieved from a study of shared clonotypes between healthy human individuals. Across the study: Used for every donor were three CD4 naive, three CD4 memory, two CD8 naive and one CD8 memory plate.

Study-wide results and caveats: Rarefaction curves obtained for sorted subsets showed sequencing incomplete despite large depth. Sequencing depth was predicted to influence how clonotypes are shared among donors.

Both subsets, CD45RA+ naive and CD45RA-negative memory, were split from the CD4+ cells. TCRdb keeps only in-frame clones here, not all; method: immunoSEQ multiplex PCR. In the table there are a few million clones, around 90% of which are singletons. In germline, CDR1 is KGHSH, CDR2 LQKENI. This CDR3 region has 14 residues. The V end was cut by 6 bases, the J end by 2 bases, with 12 bases between. As concerns this clone: Its antigen remains unknown.

Input material: naive CD4+ T cells sorted from blood. Subset given: CD45RA+ positively selected. The rearrangement uses TRBV18 and TRBJ2-3; perhaps TRBD1 as D (6 bases). The sequence derives from a man younger than 35 in good health. The CDR3 is CASSAGTITDTQYF. The CDR3 DNA sequence: TGTGCCAGCTCCGCCGGGACAATCACAGATACGCAGTATTTT.